This T cell receptor beta chain was documented in a study of response to subunit inactivated influenza vaccine. The CDR3 totals 20 residues. V lost 4 bases and J 0 bases, leaving 24 bases between the germline ends. Germline CDR1 reads SGHAT; CDR2 reads FQDESV (reference sequence). To note about this clonotype: The antigen remains unidentified.

From the RT-PCR reads, TCRdb called clonotypes with MiXCR, one entry per CDR3 protein. Of under 750,000 distinct CDR3 sequences in the sample, 12% are singletons; the top ten hold 9.5% to 13%. Study-wide results and limits: With each seasonal influenza vaccination, the authors suggested, few new T cells are recruited.

This receptor was taken from a man in his fifties or sixties who received an inactivated influenza vaccine. V is TRBV11-1 and J is TRBJ2-2; D perhaps matches TRBD2 (6 bases). The sample was PBMCs from blood, taken on the day of vaccination. In nucleotides, the CDR3 is TGTGCCAGCAGCTCAACAAAGATAGGGGCGGGGAATCCGAACACCGGGGAGCTGTTTTTT. This sequence encodes CASSSTKIGAGNPNTGELFF.